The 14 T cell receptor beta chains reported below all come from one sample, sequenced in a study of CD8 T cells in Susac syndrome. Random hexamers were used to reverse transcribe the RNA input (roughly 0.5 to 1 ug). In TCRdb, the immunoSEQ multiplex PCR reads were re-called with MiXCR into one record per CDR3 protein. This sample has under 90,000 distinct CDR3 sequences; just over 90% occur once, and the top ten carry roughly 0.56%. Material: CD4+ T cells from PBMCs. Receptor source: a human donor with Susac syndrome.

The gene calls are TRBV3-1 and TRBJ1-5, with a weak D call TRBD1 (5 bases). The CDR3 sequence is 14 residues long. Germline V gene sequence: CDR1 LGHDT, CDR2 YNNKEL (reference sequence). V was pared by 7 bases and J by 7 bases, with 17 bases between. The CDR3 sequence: CASTNWGGDQPQHF. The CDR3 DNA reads TGTGCCAGCACCAACTGGGGGGGTGACCAGCCCCAGCATTTT.

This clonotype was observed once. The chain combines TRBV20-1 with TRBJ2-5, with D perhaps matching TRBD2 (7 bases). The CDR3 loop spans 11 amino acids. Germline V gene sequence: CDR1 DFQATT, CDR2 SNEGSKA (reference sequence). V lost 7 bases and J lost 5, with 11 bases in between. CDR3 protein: CSGRGGETQYF. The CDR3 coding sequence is TGCAGTGGAAGGGGGGGGGAGACCCAGTACTTC.

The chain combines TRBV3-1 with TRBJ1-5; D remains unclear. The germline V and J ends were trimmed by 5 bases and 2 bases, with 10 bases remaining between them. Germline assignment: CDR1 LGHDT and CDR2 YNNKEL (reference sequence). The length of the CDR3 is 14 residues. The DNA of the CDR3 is TGTGCCAGCAGCAAGACATTAGGCAATCAGCCCCAGCATTTT. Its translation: CASSKTLGNQPQHF.

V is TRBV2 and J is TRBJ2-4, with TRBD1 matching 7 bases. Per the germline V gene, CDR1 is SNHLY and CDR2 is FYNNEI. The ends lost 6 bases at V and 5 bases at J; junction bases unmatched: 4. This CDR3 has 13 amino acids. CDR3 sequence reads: CASSTDRENIQYF. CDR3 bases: TGTGCCAGCAGCACTGACAGGGAAAACATTCAGTACTTC.

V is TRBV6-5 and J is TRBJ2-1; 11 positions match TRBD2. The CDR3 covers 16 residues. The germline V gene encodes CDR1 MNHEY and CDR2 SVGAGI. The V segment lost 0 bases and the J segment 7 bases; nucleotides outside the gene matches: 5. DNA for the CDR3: TGTGCCAGCAGTTACTCGACTACTAGCGGGAGAAATGAGCAGTTCTTC. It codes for CASSYSTTSGRNEQFF.

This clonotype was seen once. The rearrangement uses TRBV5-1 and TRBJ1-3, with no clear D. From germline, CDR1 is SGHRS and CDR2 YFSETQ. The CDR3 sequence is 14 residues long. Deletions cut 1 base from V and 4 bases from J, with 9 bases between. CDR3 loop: CASSLSVAGNTIYF. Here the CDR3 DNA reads TGCGCCAGCAGCTTGAGCGTGGCGGGAAACACCATATATTTT.

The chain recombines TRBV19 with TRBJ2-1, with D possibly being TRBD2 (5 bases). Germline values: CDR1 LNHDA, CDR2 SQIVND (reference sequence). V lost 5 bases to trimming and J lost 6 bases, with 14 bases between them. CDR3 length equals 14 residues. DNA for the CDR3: TGTGCCAGTAGTCCCGGGGTCCCGGTCAATGAGCAGTTCTTC. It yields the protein CASSPGVPVNEQFF. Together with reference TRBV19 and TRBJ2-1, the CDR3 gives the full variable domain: DGGITQSPKYLFRKEGQNVTLSCEQNLNHDAMYWYRQDPGQGLRLIYYSQIVNDFQKGDIAEGYSVSREKKESFPLTVTSAQKNPTAFYLCASSPGVPVNEQFFGPGTRLTVL.

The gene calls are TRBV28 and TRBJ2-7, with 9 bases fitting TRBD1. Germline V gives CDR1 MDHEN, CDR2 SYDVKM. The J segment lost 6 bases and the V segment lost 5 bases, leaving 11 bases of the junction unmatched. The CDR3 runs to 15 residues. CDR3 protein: CASSPILQGAGEQYF. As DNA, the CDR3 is TGTGCCAGCAGTCCAATATTACAGGGGGCAGGCGAGCAGTACTTC.

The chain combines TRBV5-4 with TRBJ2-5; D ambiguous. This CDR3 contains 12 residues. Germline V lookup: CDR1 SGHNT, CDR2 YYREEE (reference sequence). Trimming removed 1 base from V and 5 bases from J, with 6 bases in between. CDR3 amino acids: CASSLHHETQYF. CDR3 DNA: TGTGCCAGCAGCTTGCATCATGAGACCCAGTACTTC.

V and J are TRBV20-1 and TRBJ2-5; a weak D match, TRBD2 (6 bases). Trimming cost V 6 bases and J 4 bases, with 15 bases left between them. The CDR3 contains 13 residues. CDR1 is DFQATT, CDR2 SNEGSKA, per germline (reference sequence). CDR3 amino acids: CSAPARGVETQYF. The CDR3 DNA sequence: TGCAGTGCCCCGGCGCGGGGTGTAGAGACCCAGTACTTC.

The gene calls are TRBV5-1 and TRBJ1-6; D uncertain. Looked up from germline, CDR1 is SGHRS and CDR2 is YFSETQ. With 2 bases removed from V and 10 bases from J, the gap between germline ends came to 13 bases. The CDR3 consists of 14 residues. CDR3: CASSFSDMWSPLHF. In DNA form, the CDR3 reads TGCGCCAGCAGCTTTTCCGACATGTGGTCACCCCTCCACTTT.

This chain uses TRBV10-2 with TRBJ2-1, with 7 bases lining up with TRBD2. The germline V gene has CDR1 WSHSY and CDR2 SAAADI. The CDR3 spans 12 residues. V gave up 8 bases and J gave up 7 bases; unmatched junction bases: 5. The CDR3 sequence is CASGGGSNEQFF. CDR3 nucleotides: TGCGCCAGCGGGGGGGGAAGTAATGAGCAGTTCTTC.

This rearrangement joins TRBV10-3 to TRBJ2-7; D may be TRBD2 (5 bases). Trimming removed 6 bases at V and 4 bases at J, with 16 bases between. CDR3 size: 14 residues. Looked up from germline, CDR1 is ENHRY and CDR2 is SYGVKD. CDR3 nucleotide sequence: TGTGCCATCAGGGAGGCAGGCGGTAAATACGAGCAGTACTTC. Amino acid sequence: CAIREAGGKYEQYF.

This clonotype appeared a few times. The CDR3 reads CASSFEETQYF. CDR3 DNA sequence: TGTGCCAGCAGCTTCGAAGAGACCCAGTACTTC. This chain links TRBV11-2 with TRBJ2-5; D is uncertain. Per germline, CDR1 SGHAT and CDR2 FQNNGV. V lost 3 bases and J lost 3, with 2 bases in between. The CDR3 loop spans 11 amino acids.